The T cell receptor beta chain described here comes from a study of shared clonotypes between healthy human individuals. CDR1 MNHEY and CDR2 SMNVEV come from the germline V gene (reference sequence). The CDR3 is made up of 16 amino acids. Trimming removed 4 bases from V and 1 base from J, with 13 bases in between. CD45RO-negative, CCR7-positively selected cells formed the naive CD8 fraction, excluding terminally differentiated effector memory CD45RA+ cells. On this clone itself: Its specificity is not known.

Whole-study results and caveats: Sampling covered blood only; tissue repertoires likely differ. In general, naive subsets displayed greater estimated richness than memory subsets did.

Measured with immunoSEQ multiplex PCR; TCRdb has only the in-frame clones, and not every one. The sample lists some 630,000 clones, 96% seen once, with about 0.12% in the top ten. The receptor was derived from a woman aged 25 to 45 in good health. The sample taken for sequencing was naive CD8+ T cells sorted from blood. V gene TRBV27 combines with J gene TRBJ2-2; D is possibly TRBD2 (6 bases). CDR3 residues: CASSSQRGMNTGELFF. Written as DNA, the CDR3 is TGTGCCAGCAGTTCCCAACGGGGGATGAACACCGGGGAGCTGTTTTTT.